The next 3 T cell receptor beta chains were all read from a single sample in a study of shared clonotypes between healthy human individuals. Generated by immunoSEQ multiplex PCR, the TCRdb table keeps only in-frame clones and is missing some. The sample consists of over 850,000 clones, 78% of them appearing once. Sequenced input: memory CD4+ T cells from PBMCs. Subset of the sample: CD45RA-negative fraction. The receptors were gathered from a man in his late teens or twenties in good health. Some clones in this sample may be carry-over from other donors' samples.

This clone was detected many times. This chain links TRBV11-2 with TRBJ2-7; D not resolved. The CDR3 totals 16 residues. The V end lost 4 bases, the J end lost 0 bases, and 16 bases lay between the germline ends. CDR1 and CDR2 from the germline V gene are SGHAT and FQNNGV. The CDR3 loop is CASSSRPGPSSYEQYF. The DNA of the CDR3 is TGTGCCAGCAGCTCCCGACCGGGCCCGAGCTCCTACGAGCAGTACTTC.

This clone showed up just a few times. The rearrangement uses TRBV7-2 and TRBJ2-1, with 7 bases lining up with TRBD2. With V trimmed by 1 base and J by 3 bases, 15 bases remained unmatched. The CDR3 runs to 19 residues. Germline V gives CDR1 SGHTA, CDR2 FQGNSA. The CDR3 spells CASSLEGTTRDYLYNEQFF. The CDR3 nucleotides read TGTGCCAGCAGCTTAGAGGGTACTACTCGGGACTACCTCTACAATGAGCAGTTCTTC.

The J gene is TRBJ2-2, the V gene TRBV18, with D maybe TRBD2 (6 bases). V was shortened by 4 bases and J by 8 bases, with 14 bases between the two germline ends. The V gene's germline CDR1 is KGHSH and CDR2 LQKENI. CDR3 length equals 14 residues. The CDR3 nucleotides are TGTGCCAGCTCACGGGACTCCCGACGTGGGGAGCTGTTTTTT. It specifies CASSRDSRRGELFF.